This T cell receptor (beta chain) was sequenced in a study of preoperative IRX-2 immunotherapy in early breast cancer. The treatment here: preoperative locoregional IRX-2 cytokine immunotherapy. Patients received preoperative, locoregional IRX-2 cytokine immunotherapy in a phase Ib study. The CDR3 consists of 17 residues. The germline CDR1 and CDR2 sequences are MDHEN and SYDVKM. V lost 8 bases, J lost 2 bases, and 17 bases stayed unmatched. This table comes from immunoSEQ multiplex PCR, and its TCRdb copy is limited to in-frame clones, with some not included. This table holds around 88,000 clones, approximately 90% found once. This clone was recorded only once.

The input for sequencing was tumor tissue, taken after IRX-2 immunotherapy. This TCR came from a human donor with breast cancer. The rearrangement joins TRBV28 to TRBJ1-2; TRBD1 agrees at 7 bases. This CDR3 is CASVEPTTGRRNYGYTF. CDR3 DNA: TGTGCCAGCGTGGAACCAACGACAGGGAGACGCAACTATGGCTACACCTTC.